The 13 T cell receptor beta chains below were found in one sample sequenced in a study of cytomegalovirus exposure and HLA in healthy donors. The PCR contained 60 Vbeta and 13 Jbeta primers. TCRdb's copy holds only in-frame clones and misses some; the assay was immunoSEQ multiplex PCR. Of roughly 190,000 clones in the sample, 65% to 80% are singletons; the top ten hold approximately 4.6%. The sequencing input was PBMCs. Receptors were obtained from a man younger than 45 in good health and CMV-seropositive.

The V and J genes are TRBV21-1 and TRBJ2-7; TRBD2, the D gene given by the table, was not confirmed from the DNA. TRBV21-1 is shown as a pseudogene. This CDR3 contains 11 residues. This CDR3 is CASSTELEQYF. CDR3 nucleotide sequence: TGTGCCAGCAGCACCGAACTAGAGCAGTACTTC.

In this sample, this clone turned up a few times. The chain is built from TRBV4-3 and TRBJ2-7; a weak D match, TRBD1 (6 bases). CDR1 and CDR2 (germline): LGHNA, YSLEER. This CDR3 region has 14 residues. V was clipped by 4 bases and J by 1 base, with 11 bases between them. The CDR3 region is CASSRQAPSYEQYF. In DNA, the CDR3 is TGCGCCAGCAGCCGACAGGCCCCGTCCTACGAGCAGTACTTC.

With regard to this clone: Other nucleotide sequences in the sample specify the same CDR3. This chain uses TRBV12-5 with TRBJ2-7, with a possible D match to TRBD1 (5 bases). The CDR3 runs 16 residues. The V gene lost 0 bases and the J gene lost 6 bases, with 18 bases spanning the gap. The germline V gene encodes CDR1 LGHNT and CDR2 FRNRAP. CDR3 sequence (DNA): TGTGCTAGTGGTTTGGTACTTGACAGAAAGGAATCCGAGCAGTACTTC. Protein sequence: CASGLVLDRKESEQYF.

This clone has a handful of counts. The chain combines TRBV6-5 with TRBJ2-6; tentatively, D is TRBD2 (5 bases). Trimming cost V 4 bases and J 3 bases, with 10 bases left between them. This CDR3 contains 15 residues. Germline CDR1 and CDR2: MNHEY and SVGAGI. The CDR3 reads CASSSTGGGANVLTF. The CDR3, as DNA: TGTGCCAGCAGTTCTACCGGAGGTGGGGCCAACGTCCTGACTTTC.

The chain links TRBV7-8 to TRBJ1-1, with D possibly TRBD1 on 5 matching bases. Trimming cost V 7 bases and J 3 bases, with 18 bases left between them. CDR3 length: 15 residues. Germline loops: CDR1 SGHVS, CDR2 FQNEAQ. The CDR3 region has the DNA TGTGCCAGCACCGAAACGGGGGGGTGGGACACTGAAGCTTTCTTT. Amino acid sequence: CASTETGGWDTEAFF.

The V and J genes are TRBV7-9 and TRBJ1-4; D might be TRBD1 (5 bases). This CDR3 region has 13 residues. Trimming stripped 7 bases from V and 2 bases from J, with 8 bases between. CDR1 is SEHNR and CDR2 is FQNEAQ in the germline V gene (reference sequence). The CDR3 coding sequence is TGTGCCAGCAAGGGGCAGACTAATGAAAAACTGTTTTTT. As protein: CASKGQTNEKLFF.

This clone came up a few times. The V call is TRBV5-4, the J call TRBJ1-2; D perhaps matches TRBD1 (6 bases). Trimming stripped 2 bases from V and 5 bases from J, with 16 bases between. The CDR3 contains 15 residues. CDR1 and CDR2 from the germline V gene are SGHNT and YYREEE (reference sequence). CDR3 residues: CASSLDPGVLYGYTF. In nucleotides, the CDR3 is TGTGCCAGCAGCTTAGATCCAGGGGTGCTTTATGGCTACACCTTC.

This chain joins TRBV6-5 and TRBJ1-6; possibly TRBD1 for D (5 bases). The CDR3 covers 15 residues. The germline gives CDR1 MNHEY, CDR2 SVGAGI. Trimming took off 4 bases at V and 0 bases at J, with 7 bases between the two ends. CDR3 amino acids: CASSSGGSYNSPLHF. CDR3 bases: TGTGCCAGCAGTTCGGGGGGCTCCTATAATTCACCCCTCCACTTT.

The DNA for the CDR3 is TGCGCCAGCAGCTTGGACGGGTCCTACAATGAGCAGTTCTTC. Translating it yields CASSLDGSYNEQFF. V usage is TRBV5-1 and J usage is TRBJ2-1, with D uncertain. Germline CDR1 and CDR2: SGHRS and YFSETQ. The V end was cut by 0 bases, the J end by 1 base, with 5 bases between. The CDR3 has 14 residues. The full variable domain, completed using reference TRBV5-1 and TRBJ2-1, is KAGVTQTPRYLIKTRGQQVTLSCSPISGHRSVSWYQQTPGQGLQFLFEYFSETQRNKGNFPGRFSGRQFSNSRSEMNVSTLELGDSALYLCASSLDGSYNEQFFGPGTRLTVL.

The gene calls are TRBV2 and TRBJ1-2; no firm D call. The germline V gene encodes CDR1 SNHLY and CDR2 FYNNEI. V lost 6 bases and J 4 bases, leaving 18 bases between the germline ends. CDR3 size: 15 residues. CDR3 region: CASRAMPAGSYGYTF. DNA for the CDR3: TGTGCCAGCAGAGCTATGCCCGCAGGAAGCTATGGCTACACCTTC.

The CDR3 is CASSQYSGSYEQYF. The CDR3 DNA reads as TGCGCCAGCAGCCAGTACAGCGGGAGCTACGAGCAGTACTTC. The rearrangement links TRBV4-1 to TRBJ2-5; 8 bases are shared with TRBD2. The J call is doubtful: the DNA matches TRBJ2-7 better. Germline V CDR1 and CDR2: MGHRA, YSYEKL. The length of the CDR3 is 14 residues.

V is TRBV5-1 and J is TRBJ2-7, with D perhaps TRBD1 (6 bases). CDR1 is SGHRS, CDR2 YFSETQ, per germline. Trimming removed 0 bases at V and 7 bases at J, with 14 bases between. This CDR3 region has 14 residues. Here the CDR3 DNA reads TGCGCCAGCAGCTTGGCCAGAGGGGGTGGAGAGCAGTACTTC. Translated: CASSLARGGGEQYF.

This chain links TRBV21-1 with TRBJ2-6; the table's D call TRBD2 went unverified against the DNA. TRBV21-1 is tagged as a pseudogene. The CDR3 extends over 17 amino acids. The CDR3 sequence is CASSKVRAGSGANVLTF. The CDR3 DNA sequence: TGTGCCAGCAGCAAAGTTCGGGCGGGTTCTGGGGCCAACGTCCTGACTTTC.